The following is a TCR beta chain sequence with its context. The V gene's germline CDR1 is MNHNS and CDR2 SASEGT. V was clipped by 8 bases and J by 6 bases, with 16 bases between them. The CDR3 contains 13 residues. These data originate in a study of blood T cell repertoires in COVID-19. Study as a whole: Sites in the United States, Italy and Spain provided acute and convalescent COVID-19 samples. T cells, B-cell-depleted T cells, or PBMCs provided the cDNA or gDNA that served as material.

Repertoires were generated with immunoSEQ multiplex PCR, while TCRdb's copy carries only in-frame clones and drops some. The sample records 100,000 to 150,000 clones, approximately 91% being singletons. Sequenced: peripheral blood. The V call is TRBV6-1, the J call TRBJ1-2; D possibly corresponds to TRBD1 (6 bases). This TCR derives from a woman aged 80 or over with acute or convalescent COVID-19. This CDR3 reads CASHYSTGDGYTF. The CDR3 nucleotides read TGTGCCAGCCACTATTCGACAGGAGATGGCTACACCTTC.